The sequence of this TCR beta chain was determined in a study of immune cell composition in non-small cell lung cancer. Study-level results: Tumour-reactive clones were not shown to match dominant in vivo tumour clones. Squamous carcinomas (roughly 80%) more often had tumour-associated clones >0.5% than adenocarcinomas (roughly 33%). TIL tumour reactivity correlated with maximal tumour-associated clone frequency in adenocarcinoma.

The normal lung sample lay at least 3 cm, and maximally far, from the tumour. Here immunoSEQ multiplex PCR was the method, and the copy in TCRdb shows in-frame clones only, minus some. The repertoire holds about 6,600 clones, with 82% as singletons. Notes on this clone: Its antigen remains unidentified.

Germline V gene data show CDR1 as MNHNY and CDR2 as SVGAGI (reference sequence). CDR3 length equals 15 residues. V was cut by 4 bases and J by 5 bases, with 17 bases left in between. V and J are TRBV6-6 and TRBJ1-1, with D unclear. This TCR came from a human donor with non-small cell lung cancer. Sequencing input: non-adjacent lung tissue. In DNA, the CDR3 is TGTGCCAGCAGTTCCAGCGGGCCCGGCGAAACTGAAGCTTTCTTT. The encoded protein is CASSSSGPGETEAFF.